The source of this T cell receptor (beta chain) is a study of blood T cells in healthy people across ages. Trimming left V 5 bases short and J 1 base short, with 10 bases between. The CDR3 has 14 residues. CDR1 SGHTA and CDR2 FQGTGA come from the germline V gene. The sample holds one count of this clonotype. Combining a sample-barcoded 5' primer with a J-beta primer mix, a second PCR ran for about 7 to 11 cycles. Every cDNA was tagged by a template-switch adaptor with 12 random nucleotides. TCRdb passed the 5' RACE reads through MiXCR, listing each CDR3 protein once. The table records some 850,000 distinct CDR3 sequences, roughly 25% of them present only once. A further study also used this sample, focusing on T cells of mothers and their children.

The V call is TRBV7-3, the J call TRBJ2-3, with D tentatively TRBD1 (6 bases). The specimen was blood. The receptor was derived from a boy aged 10-17 years in good health. CDR3 residues: CASSGQPGTDTQYF. The CDR3 DNA sequence: TGTGCCAGCAGCGGACAGCCAGGCACAGATACGCAGTATTTT.